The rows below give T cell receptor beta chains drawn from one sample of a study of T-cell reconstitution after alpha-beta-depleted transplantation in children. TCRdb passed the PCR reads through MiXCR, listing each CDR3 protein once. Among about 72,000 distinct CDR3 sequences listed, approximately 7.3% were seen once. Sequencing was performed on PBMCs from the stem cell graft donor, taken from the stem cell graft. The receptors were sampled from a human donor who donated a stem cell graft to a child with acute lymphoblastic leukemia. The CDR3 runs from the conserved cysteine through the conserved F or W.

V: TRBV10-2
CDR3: CASRTSGINEQFF

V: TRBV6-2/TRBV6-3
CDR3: CASSSTSGRTWGTQETQYF

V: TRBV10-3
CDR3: CANGQGLTYEQYF

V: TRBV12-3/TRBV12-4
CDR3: CASTPGLANNEQFF

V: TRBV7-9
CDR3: CASSPTSHEQFF

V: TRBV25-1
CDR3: CATSSTSPGSYEQYF

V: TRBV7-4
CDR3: CASSTGPLGGQYF

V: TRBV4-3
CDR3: CASSLLFDSSNQPQHF

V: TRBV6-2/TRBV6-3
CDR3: CASSYDISSYEQYF

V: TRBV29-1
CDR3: CSVVQGAVGGYTF

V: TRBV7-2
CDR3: CASSPGVDTGELFF

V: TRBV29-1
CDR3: CSVELDYGYTF

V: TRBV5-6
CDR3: CASSLGSSPQIYGYTF

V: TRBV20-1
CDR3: CSAEKIVGDSPLHF

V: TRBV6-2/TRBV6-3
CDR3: CAISFVRETDTQYF

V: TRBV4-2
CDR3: CASSQASGVPDTQYF

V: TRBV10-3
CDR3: CAISEGEGLTEAFF